Shown below are 22 T cell receptor beta chains from a single sample sequenced in a study of shared clonotypes between healthy human individuals (TCRdb year 2020). The protocol used for the library was the immunoSEQ multiplex PCR assay. The table was pulled from immuneACCESS by TCRdb, which kept in-frame rearrangements only. Such tables lose some clones; where checked, under half of the loss comes from unresolved V genes, and the rest has no known cause. The sample contains about 770,000 clones, 55% to 75% of them found a single time. Of the sample, about 1.8% falls within the top ten clones. Sequenced: memory CD4+ T cells sorted from blood. The sample's cell subset or site label, decoded: CD45RA-negative fraction. The receptors come from a woman aged 30 to 39 in good health.

This sequence joins TRBV19 and TRBJ2-5; no reliable D call. Matching the DNA end better, TRBJ2-7 makes the J call doubtful. The CDR3 is 12 amino acids. Germline CDR1 and CDR2: LNHDA and SQIVND (reference sequence). CDR3 protein: CASSQAPHEQYF. The CDR3 DNA reads TGTGCCAGTAGTCAGGCCCCCCACGAGCAGTACTTC.

The J gene is TRBJ2-1, the V gene TRBV7-3; TRBD1 or TRBD2 may be the D gene (5 bases each). V was pared by 5 bases and J by 6 bases, with 14 bases between. Germline V gene lookup returns CDR1 SGHTA and CDR2 FQGTGA. This CDR3 spans 14 amino acids. CDR3 sequence: CASSPGPPPNEQFF. The CDR3 DNA follows: TGTGCCAGCAGCCCGGGACCCCCTCCCAATGAGCAGTTCTTC.

The CDR3 loop is CASSLERGTDTQYF. DNA for the CDR3: TGTGCCAGCAGCCTCGAGCGGGGCACAGATACGCAGTATTTT. The chain has TRBV7-8 and TRBJ2-3, with D tentatively TRBD2 (6 bases). Trimming left V 5 bases short and J 1 base short, with 10 bases between. The length of the CDR3 is 14 residues. Germline CDR1 SGHVS, CDR2 FQNEAQ. Full variable domain (rest looked up from reference TRBV7-8 and TRBJ2-3): GAGVSQSPRYKVAKRGQDVALRCDPISGHVSLFWYQQALGQGPEFLTYFQNEAQLDKSGLPSDRFFAERPEGSVSTLKIQRTQQEDSAVYLCASSLERGTDTQYFGPGTRLTVL.

J is TRBJ2-7 and V is TRBV7-3; maybe TRBD1 (6 bases). Deletions cut 5 bases from V and 9 bases from J, with 11 bases between. This CDR3 spans 11 amino acids. Per the germline V gene, CDR1 is SGHTA and CDR2 is FQGTGA. CDR3: CASSIQGAQYF. The CDR3 region has the DNA TGTGCCAGCAGCATACAGGGTGCGCAGTACTTC. Full variable domain (rest looked up from reference TRBV7-3 and TRBJ2-7): GAGVSQTPSNKVTEKGKYVELRCDPISGHTALYWYRQSLGQGPEFLIYFQGTGAADDSGLPNDRFFAVRPEGSVSTLKIQRTERGDSAVYLCASSIQGAQYFGPGTRLTVT.

The chain combines TRBV18 with TRBJ1-2; no firm D call. Trimming removed 2 bases at V and 2 bases at J, with 9 bases between. The length of the CDR3 is 14 residues. The germline V gene encodes CDR1 KGHSH and CDR2 LQKENI. This CDR3 reads CASSPMGENYGYTF. As DNA, the CDR3 is TGTGCCAGCTCACCAATGGGAGAGAACTATGGCTACACCTTC.

The chain employs TRBV6-8 and TRBJ1-4; D remains ambiguous. Trimming took 5 bases from V and 5 from J, leaving 9 bases between them. The CDR3 length is 13 residues. CDR1 and CDR2 from the germline V gene are MNHGY and SAAAGT. The CDR3 here is CASSHRPNEKLFF. The CDR3 region has the DNA TGTGCCAGCAGTCACCGTCCAAATGAAAAACTGTTTTTT.

This chain links TRBV29-1 with TRBJ1-1; 8 nucleotides match TRBD1. Unmatched junction bases numbered 2, after V lost 4 bases and J lost 4 bases. The CDR3 contains 12 residues. Looked up from germline, CDR1 is SQVTM and CDR2 is ANQGSEA. CDR3 nucleotide sequence: TGCAGCGTTGGGACAGGGAGCACTGAAGCTTTCTTT. Translated, it gives CSVGTGSTEAFF.

The rearrangement uses TRBV30 and TRBJ2-2; D may match TRBD1 or TRBD2 (6 bases each). CDR1 is GTSNPN, CDR2 SVGIG, per germline (reference sequence). Trimming removed 0 bases from V and 3 bases from J, with 8 bases in between. The CDR3 covers 14 residues. The CDR3 nucleotides read TGTGCCTGGAGTGTAGGGGGGTACACCGGGGAGCTGTTTTTT. It specifies CAWSVGGYTGELFF.

The chain joins TRBV7-3 to TRBJ1-1, with a possible D match to TRBD1 (6 bases). The CDR3 is 13 amino acids. Germline CDR1 and CDR2: SGHTA and FQGTGA. V was pared by 4 bases and J by 10 bases, with 16 bases between. CDR3 in DNA: TGTGCCAGCAGCTACCCCGGGGAGGGGGTAGCTTTCTTT. It specifies CASSYPGEGVAFF.

Of note for this clone: Germline is not matched at one junction end, which may reflect a read error. The CDR3 here is CASSVSPDRTGLF. In DNA form, the CDR3 reads TGTGCCAGCAGCGTATCCCCAGACAGGACCGGGCTCTTC. This rearrangement joins TRBV9 to TRBJ2-1; possible D gene TRBD1, 6 bases. The germline gives CDR1 SGDLS, CDR2 YYNGEE. The CDR3 contains 13 residues.

The V and J genes are TRBV2 and TRBJ2-5; 10 bases are a match to TRBD2. The V gene's germline CDR1 is SNHLY and CDR2 FYNNEI. The CDR3 covers 15 residues. After removal of 6 bases from V and 4 bases from J, the junction contained 8 bases not matched to a gene. CDR3 sequence reads: CASRPGLAVGETQYF. The CDR3, as DNA: TGTGCCAGCAGACCCGGACTAGCGGTGGGAGAGACCCAGTACTTC. Full variable domain (outside the CDR3, taken from reference TRBV2 and TRBJ2-5): EPEVTQTPSHQVTQMGQEVILRCVPISNHLYFYWYRQILGQKVEFLVSFYNNEISEKSEIFDDQFSVERPDGSNFTLKIRSTKLEDSAMYFCASRPGLAVGETQYFGPGTRLLVL.

The chain is built from TRBV5-1 and TRBJ2-7; D remains ambiguous. This CDR3 contains 13 residues. Germline values: CDR1 SGHRS, CDR2 YFSETQ. The ends were cut back, 0 bases at V and 4 bases at J, with 8 bases in the middle. CDR3 DNA sequence: TGCGCCAGCAGCTTGGTAGTGGCGTACGAGCAGTACTTC. Protein: CASSLVVAYEQYF.

V and J are TRBV28 and TRBJ1-3; the match to TRBD1 covers 8 bases. Germline loops: CDR1 MDHEN, CDR2 SYDVKM. This CDR3 region has 14 residues. Trimming cost V 5 bases and J 4 bases; bases outside gene matches: 4. The CDR3 is CASSPGQGGNTIYF. The CDR3 DNA follows: TGTGCCAGCAGTCCCGGACAGGGCGGAAACACCATATATTTT.

The chain employs TRBV6-5 and TRBJ2-5; D unclear. This CDR3 has 14 amino acids. The germline V gene encodes CDR1 MNHEY and CDR2 SVGAGI. The V end lost 5 bases, the J end lost 2 bases, and 12 bases lay between the germline ends. CDR3 DNA sequence: TGTGCCAGCAGTCCCCTGAATTGGCAAGAGACCCAGTACTTC. Its translation is CASSPLNWQETQYF.

The rearrangement uses TRBV10-1 and TRBJ2-5; no firm D call. The CDR3 runs 13 residues. V was pared by 6 bases and J by 5 bases, with 13 bases between. Per germline, CDR1 WNHNN and CDR2 SYGVQD (reference sequence). CDR3 coding DNA: TGCGCCAGCAGGGGCCCGCGCCCGGAGACCCAGTACTTC. Translation: CASRGPRPETQYF.

This rearrangement joins TRBV15 to TRBJ1-2, with 7 bases aligning to TRBD1. Germline V gene sequence: CDR1 LNHNV, CDR2 YYDKDF (reference sequence). After removal of 1 base from V and 0 bases from J, the junction contained 2 bases not matched to a gene. The CDR3 totals 15 residues. Here the CDR3 reads CATSRGTGPNYGYTF. CDR3 bases: TGTGCCACCAGCAGAGGGACAGGACCTAACTATGGCTACACCTTC.

V usage is TRBV18 and J usage is TRBJ2-7; TRBD1 is a possible D gene (6 bases). The V gene lost 8 bases and the J gene lost 0 bases, with 14 bases spanning the gap. From germline, CDR1 is KGHSH and CDR2 LQKENI. The CDR3 is 14 residues long. The CDR3 loop is CASARTESSYEQYF. DNA for the CDR3: TGTGCCAGCGCTAGGACAGAGAGCTCCTACGAGCAGTACTTC.

In its sample, this clone was seen a few times. V and J are TRBV19 and TRBJ1-1, with TRBD1 matching 7 bases. There are 14 residues in the CDR3. The J segment lost 6 bases and the V segment lost 1 base, leaving 5 bases of the junction unmatched. Per germline, CDR1 LNHDA and CDR2 SQIVND (reference sequence). The CDR3 region is CASSIALGQSEAFF. The DNA for the CDR3 is TGTGCCAGTAGTATAGCCCTGGGACAGTCTGAAGCTTTCTTT.

The rearrangement links TRBV10-3 to TRBJ2-1; possibly TRBD1 or TRBD2 for D (5 bases each). Trimming removed 3 bases at V and 0 bases at J, with 18 bases between. Germline V lookup: CDR1 ENHRY, CDR2 SYGVKD. The CDR3 loop spans 18 amino acids. CDR3 loop: CAISDPGRGEHSYNEQFF. The CDR3 region has the DNA TGTGCCATCAGTGATCCAGGACGGGGCGAACACTCCTACAATGAGCAGTTCTTC.

Regarding this clone: This same CDR3 is encoded by further DNA sequences in the sample. This sequence joins TRBV6-5 and TRBJ1-1; D gene uncertain. Germline V CDR1 and CDR2: MNHEY, SVGAGI. V lost 2 bases to trimming and J lost 1 base, with 8 bases between them. This CDR3 has 14 residues. CDR3 loop: CASSYAGRNTEAFF. The CDR3 bases are TGTGCCAGCAGTTACGCGGGAAGGAACACTGAAGCTTTCTTT.

This clone was observed a few times. V gene TRBV28 combines with J gene TRBJ2-2; 10 bases align to TRBD1. Germline V lookup: CDR1 MDHEN, CDR2 SYDVKM. V gave up 5 bases and J gave up 4 bases; unmatched junction bases: 7. CDR3 size: 16 residues. This chain's CDR3 is CASSQGQGVATGELFF. The CDR3 DNA reads TGTGCCAGCAGTCAAGGACAGGGGGTGGCCACCGGGGAGCTGTTTTTT.

The chain combines TRBV27 with TRBJ2-7; TRBD1 aligns across 11 bases. This CDR3 comprises 16 residues. Germline trimming cut 4 bases from V and 2 bases from J; bases unmatched to any gene: 7. CDR1 MNHEY and CDR2 SMNVEV come from the germline V gene (reference sequence). CDR3 sequence (DNA): TGTGCCAGCAGTTCGTTTTGGACAGGGGGCACCTACGAGCAGTACTTC. This codes for CASSSFWTGGTYEQYF.